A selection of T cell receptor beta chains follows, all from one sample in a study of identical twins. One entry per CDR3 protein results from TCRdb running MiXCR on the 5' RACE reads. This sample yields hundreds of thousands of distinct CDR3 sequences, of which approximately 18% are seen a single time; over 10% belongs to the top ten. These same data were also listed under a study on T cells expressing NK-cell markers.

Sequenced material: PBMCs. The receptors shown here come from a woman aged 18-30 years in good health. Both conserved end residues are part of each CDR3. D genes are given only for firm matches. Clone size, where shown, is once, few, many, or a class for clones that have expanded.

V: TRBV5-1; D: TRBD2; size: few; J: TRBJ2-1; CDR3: CASSFSGSGYNEQFF; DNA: TGCGCCAGCAGCTTTAGCGGGAGCGGCTACAATGAGCAGTTCTTC
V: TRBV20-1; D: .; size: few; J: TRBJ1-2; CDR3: CSARAGGYTF; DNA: TGCAGTGCTAGAGCCGGAGGCTACACCTTC
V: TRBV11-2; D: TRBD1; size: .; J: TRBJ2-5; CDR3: CASSLGQGARETQYF; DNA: TGTGCCAGCAGCTTGGGGCAGGGGGCGCGGGAGACCCAGTACTTC
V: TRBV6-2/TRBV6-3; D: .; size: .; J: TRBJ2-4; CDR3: CASNQGGAKNIQYF; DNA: TGTGCCAGCAACCAAGGTGGTGCCAAAAACATTCAGTACTTC
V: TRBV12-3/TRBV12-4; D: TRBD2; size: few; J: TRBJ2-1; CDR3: CASSPGTSSVNEQFF; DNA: TGTGCCAGCAGTCCCGGGACTAGTTCTGTCAATGAGCAGTTCTTC
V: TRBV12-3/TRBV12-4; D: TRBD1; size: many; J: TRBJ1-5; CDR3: CASSLLPGGQPQHF; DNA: TGTGCCAGCAGTTTACTGCCAGGGGGACAGCCCCAGCATTTT
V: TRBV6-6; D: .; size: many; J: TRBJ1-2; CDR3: CASSYGQDYGYTF; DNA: TGTGCCAGCAGTTACGGGCAGGACTATGGCTACACCTTC
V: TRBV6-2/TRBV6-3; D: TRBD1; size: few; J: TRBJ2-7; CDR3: CASSYSRDPLDRVRGPSYEQYF; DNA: TGTGCCAGCAGTTACTCCCGAGACCCCCTGGACAGAGTGAGGGGGCCCTCCTACGAGCAGTACTTC
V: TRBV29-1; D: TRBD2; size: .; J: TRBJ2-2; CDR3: CSGTSGVGELFF; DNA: TGCAGCGGGACTAGCGGGGTTGGGGAGCTGTTTTTT
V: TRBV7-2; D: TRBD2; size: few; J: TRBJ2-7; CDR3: CASSPHWVAGGNEQYF; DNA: TGTGCCAGCAGCCCTCACTGGGTAGCGGGAGGGAACGAGCAGTACTTC
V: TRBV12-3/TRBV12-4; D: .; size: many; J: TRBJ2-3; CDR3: CASSRRSTDTQYF; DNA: TGTGCCAGCAGTAGAAGATCCACAGATACGCAGTATTTT
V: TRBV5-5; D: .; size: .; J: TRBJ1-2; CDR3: CASSSTGWSYTF; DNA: TGTGCCAGCAGCTCTACAGGGTGGAGCTACACCTTC
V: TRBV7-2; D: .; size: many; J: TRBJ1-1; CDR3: CASSLASGYTEAFF; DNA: TGTGCCAGCAGCTTAGCGTCGGGGTACACTGAAGCTTTCTTT
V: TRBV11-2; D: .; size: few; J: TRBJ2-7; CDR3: CASSLDRRATYEQYF; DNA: TGTGCCAGCAGCCTAGATAGGCGGGCTACCTACGAGCAGTACTTC